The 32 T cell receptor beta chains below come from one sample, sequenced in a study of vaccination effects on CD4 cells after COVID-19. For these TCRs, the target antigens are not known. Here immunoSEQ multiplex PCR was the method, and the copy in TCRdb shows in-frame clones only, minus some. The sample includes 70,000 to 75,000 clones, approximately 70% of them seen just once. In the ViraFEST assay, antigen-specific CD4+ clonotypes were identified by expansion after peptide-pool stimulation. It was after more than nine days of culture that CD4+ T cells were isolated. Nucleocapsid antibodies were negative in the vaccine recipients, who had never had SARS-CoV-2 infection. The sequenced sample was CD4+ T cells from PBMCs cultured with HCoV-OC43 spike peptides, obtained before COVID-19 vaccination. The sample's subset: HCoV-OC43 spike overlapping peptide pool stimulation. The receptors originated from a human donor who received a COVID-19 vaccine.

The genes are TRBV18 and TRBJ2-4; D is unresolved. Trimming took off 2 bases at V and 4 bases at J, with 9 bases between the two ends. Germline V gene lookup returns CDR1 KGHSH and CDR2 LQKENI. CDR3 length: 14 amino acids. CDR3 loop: CASSPGNPKNIQYF. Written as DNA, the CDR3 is TGTGCCAGCTCACCAGGAAATCCAAAAAACATTCAGTACTTC.

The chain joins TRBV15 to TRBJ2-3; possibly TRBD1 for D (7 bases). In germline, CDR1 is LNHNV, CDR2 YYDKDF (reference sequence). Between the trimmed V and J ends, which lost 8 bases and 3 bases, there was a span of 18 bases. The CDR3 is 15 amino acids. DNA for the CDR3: TGTGCCACCCAGGGGGGCCACGGTAGGACAGATACGCAGTATTTT. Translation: CATQGGHGRTDTQYF. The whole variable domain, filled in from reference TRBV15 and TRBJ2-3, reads DAMVIQNPRYQVTQFGKPVTLSCSQTLNHNVMYWYQQKSSQAPKLLFHYYDKDFNNEADTPDNFQSRRPNTSFCFLDIRSPGLGDTAMYLCATQGGHGRTDTQYFGPGTRLTVL.

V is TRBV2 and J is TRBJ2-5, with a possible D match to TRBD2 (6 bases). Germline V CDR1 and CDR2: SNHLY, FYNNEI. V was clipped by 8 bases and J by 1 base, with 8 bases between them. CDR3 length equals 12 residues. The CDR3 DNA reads TGTGCCAGCCGGGAGCGCCAAGAGACCCAGTACTTC. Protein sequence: CASRERQETQYF.

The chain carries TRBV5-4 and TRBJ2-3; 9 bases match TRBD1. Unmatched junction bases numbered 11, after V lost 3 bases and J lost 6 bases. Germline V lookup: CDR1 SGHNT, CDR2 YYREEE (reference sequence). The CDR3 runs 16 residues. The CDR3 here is CASSSAATGGMDTQYF. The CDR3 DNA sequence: TGTGCCAGCAGCTCCGCCGCTACAGGGGGCATGGATACGCAGTATTTT.

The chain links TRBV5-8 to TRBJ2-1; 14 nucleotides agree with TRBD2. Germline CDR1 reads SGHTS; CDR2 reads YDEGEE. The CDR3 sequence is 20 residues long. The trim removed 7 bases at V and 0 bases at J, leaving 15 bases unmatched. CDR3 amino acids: CASPTPPGLAGASSYNEQFF. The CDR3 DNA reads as TGTGCCAGCCCGACGCCGCCGGGACTAGCGGGGGCCAGCTCCTACAATGAGCAGTTCTTC.

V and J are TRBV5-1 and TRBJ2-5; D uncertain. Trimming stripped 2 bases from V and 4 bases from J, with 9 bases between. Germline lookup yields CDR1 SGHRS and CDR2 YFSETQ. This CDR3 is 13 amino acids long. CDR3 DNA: TGCGCCAGCAGCTTAATCGTAGGAGAGACCCAGTACTTC. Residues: CASSLIVGETQYF. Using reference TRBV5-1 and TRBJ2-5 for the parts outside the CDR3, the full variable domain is KAGVTQTPRYLIKTRGQQVTLSCSPISGHRSVSWYQQTPGQGLQFLFEYFSETQRNKGNFPGRFSGRQFSNSRSEMNVSTLELGDSALYLCASSLIVGETQYFGPGTRLLVL.

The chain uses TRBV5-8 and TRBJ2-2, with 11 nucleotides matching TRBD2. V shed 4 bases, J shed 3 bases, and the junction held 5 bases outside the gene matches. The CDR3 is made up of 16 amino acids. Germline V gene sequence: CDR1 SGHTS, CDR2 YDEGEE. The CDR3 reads CASSPGTSGDTGELFF. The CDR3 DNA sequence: TGTGCCAGCAGCCCCGGGACTAGCGGAGACACCGGGGAGCTGTTTTTT.

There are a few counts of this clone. The CDR3 DNA sequence: TGTGCCAGCAGCCAAGCGGCTCCGGGGGGGGGCGTTGGCTACACCTTC. Translating gives CASSQAAPGGGVGYTF. The rearrangement uses TRBV14 and TRBJ1-2; the D gene is possibly TRBD1 (6 bases). The length of the CDR3 is 16 residues. The germline V and J ends were trimmed by 1 base and 7 bases, with 19 bases remaining between them. Germline values: CDR1 SGHDN, CDR2 FVKESK.

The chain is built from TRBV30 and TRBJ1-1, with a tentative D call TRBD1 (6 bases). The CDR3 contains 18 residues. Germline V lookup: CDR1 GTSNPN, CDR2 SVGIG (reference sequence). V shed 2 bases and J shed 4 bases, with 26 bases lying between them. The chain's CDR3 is CAWSPIYRGPPSGTEAFF. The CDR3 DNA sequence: TGTGCCTGGAGTCCGATATACCGGGGGCCCCCCTCGGGCACTGAAGCTTTCTTT.

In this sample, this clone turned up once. Here the CDR3 DNA reads TGCGCCAGCAGCCAAGATTGGGGGCGTACAGATACGCAGTATTTT. Translated, it gives CASSQDWGRTDTQYF. The chain uses TRBV4-3 and TRBJ2-3; weak D call: TRBD1 (6 bases). V lost 0 bases and J lost 3, with 10 bases in between. The CDR3 runs 15 residues. Germline CDR1 LGHNA, CDR2 YSLEER.

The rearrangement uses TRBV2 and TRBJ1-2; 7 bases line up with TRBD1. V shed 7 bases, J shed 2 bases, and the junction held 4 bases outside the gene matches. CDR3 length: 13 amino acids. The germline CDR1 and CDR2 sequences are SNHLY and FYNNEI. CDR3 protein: CASIRTGNYGYTF. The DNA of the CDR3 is TGTGCCAGCATCCGGACAGGAAACTATGGCTACACCTTC. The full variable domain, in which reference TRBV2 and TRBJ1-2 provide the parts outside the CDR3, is EPEVTQTPSHQVTQMGQEVILRCVPISNHLYFYWYRQILGQKVEFLVSFYNNEISEKSEIFDDQFSVERPDGSNFTLKIRSTKLEDSAMYFCASIRTGNYGYTFGSGTRLTVV.

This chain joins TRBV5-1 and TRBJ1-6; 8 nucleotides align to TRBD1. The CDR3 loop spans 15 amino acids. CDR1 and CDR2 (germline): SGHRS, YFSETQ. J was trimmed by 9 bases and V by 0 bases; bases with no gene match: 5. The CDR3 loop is CASSLDPGGVSPLHF. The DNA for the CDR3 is TGCGCCAGCAGCTTGGATCCAGGGGGCGTTTCACCCCTCCACTTT.

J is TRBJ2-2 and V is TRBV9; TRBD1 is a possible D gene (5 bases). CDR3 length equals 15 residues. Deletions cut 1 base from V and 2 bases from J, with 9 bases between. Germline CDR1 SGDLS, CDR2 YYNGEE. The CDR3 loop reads CASSVIQGNTGELFF. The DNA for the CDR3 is TGTGCCAGCAGCGTAATTCAGGGCAACACCGGGGAGCTGTTTTTT.

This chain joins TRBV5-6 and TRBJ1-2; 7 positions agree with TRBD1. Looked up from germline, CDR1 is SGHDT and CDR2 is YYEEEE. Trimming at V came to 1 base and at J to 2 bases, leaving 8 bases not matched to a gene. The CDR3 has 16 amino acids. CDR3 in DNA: TGTGCCAGCAGCTTGTGGTTTGGGGACAGAAACTATGGCTACACCTTC. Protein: CASSLWFGDRNYGYTF.

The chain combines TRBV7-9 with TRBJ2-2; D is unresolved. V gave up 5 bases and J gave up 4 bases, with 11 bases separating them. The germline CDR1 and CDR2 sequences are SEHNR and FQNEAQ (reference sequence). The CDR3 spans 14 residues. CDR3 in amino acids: CASSPRTATGELFF. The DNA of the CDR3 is TGTGCCAGCAGCCCCCGGACGGCCACCGGGGAGCTGTTTTTT.

The CDR3 sequence: CSVPGGETQYF. The DNA for the CDR3 is TGCAGCGTCCCAGGGGGTGAGACCCAGTACTTC. This chain joins TRBV29-1 and TRBJ2-5, with 7 bases lining up with TRBD1. There are 11 residues in the CDR3. Looked up from germline, CDR1 is SQVTM and CDR2 is ANQGSEA. V was clipped by 6 bases and J by 5 bases; unmatched bases: 3.

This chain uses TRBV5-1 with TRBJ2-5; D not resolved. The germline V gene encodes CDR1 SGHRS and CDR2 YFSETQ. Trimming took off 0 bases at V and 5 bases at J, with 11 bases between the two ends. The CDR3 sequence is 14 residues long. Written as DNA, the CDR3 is TGCGCCAGCAGCTTGGATTGGGTGGGGGAGACCCAGTACTTC. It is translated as CASSLDWVGETQYF.

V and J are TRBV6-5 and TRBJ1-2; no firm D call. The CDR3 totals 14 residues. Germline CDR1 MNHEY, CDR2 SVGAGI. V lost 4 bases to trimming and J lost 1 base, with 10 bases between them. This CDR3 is CASSSLGINYGYTF. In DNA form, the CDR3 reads TGTGCCAGCAGTTCCTTGGGAATTAACTATGGCTACACCTTC.

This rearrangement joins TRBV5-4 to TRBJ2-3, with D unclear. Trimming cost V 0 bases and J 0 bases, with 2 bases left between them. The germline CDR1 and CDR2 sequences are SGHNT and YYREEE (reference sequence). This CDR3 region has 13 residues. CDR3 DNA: TGTGCCAGCAGCTTGGACAGCACAGATACGCAGTATTTT. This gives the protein CASSLDSTDTQYF.

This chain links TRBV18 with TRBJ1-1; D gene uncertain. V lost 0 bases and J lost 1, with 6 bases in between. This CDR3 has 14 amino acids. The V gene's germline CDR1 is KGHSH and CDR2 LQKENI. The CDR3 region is CASSPPNGNTEAFF. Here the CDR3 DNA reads TGTGCCAGCTCACCACCGAACGGGAACACTGAAGCTTTCTTT.

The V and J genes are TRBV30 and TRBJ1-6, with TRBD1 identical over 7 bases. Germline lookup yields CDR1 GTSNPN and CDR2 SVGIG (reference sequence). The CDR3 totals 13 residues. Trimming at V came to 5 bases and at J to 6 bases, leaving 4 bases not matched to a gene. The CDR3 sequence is CAWQGQSNSPLHF. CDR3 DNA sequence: TGTGCCTGGCAGGGACAGAGTAATTCACCCCTCCACTTT.

CDR3 nucleotide sequence: TGTGCCAGCAGCTTTCCGGGACAGTCCTCCTACGAGCAGTACGTC. This encodes CASSFPGQSSYEQYV. This rearrangement joins TRBV5-6 to TRBJ2-7; TRBD1 aligns across 7 bases. The CDR3 runs 15 residues. The J segment lost 0 bases and the V segment lost 2 bases, leaving 5 bases of the junction unmatched. Germline V gives CDR1 SGHDT, CDR2 YYEEEE.

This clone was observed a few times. The CDR3 bases are TGCGCCAGCAGCTTGGGGCAGAACAATCAGCCCCAGCATTTT. Translated, it gives CASSLGQNNQPQHF. The chain has TRBV5-1 and TRBJ1-5; the D is unclear. This CDR3 region has 14 residues. Per germline, CDR1 SGHRS and CDR2 YFSETQ. Deletions cut 0 bases from V and 3 bases from J, with 7 bases between.

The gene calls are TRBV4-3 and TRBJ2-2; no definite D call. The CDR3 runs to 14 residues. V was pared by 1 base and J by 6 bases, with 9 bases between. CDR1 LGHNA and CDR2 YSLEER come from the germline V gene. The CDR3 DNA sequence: TGCGCCAGCAGCCAAGCGTTTAAGGCCGGGGAGCTGTTTTTT. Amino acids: CASSQAFKAGELFF.

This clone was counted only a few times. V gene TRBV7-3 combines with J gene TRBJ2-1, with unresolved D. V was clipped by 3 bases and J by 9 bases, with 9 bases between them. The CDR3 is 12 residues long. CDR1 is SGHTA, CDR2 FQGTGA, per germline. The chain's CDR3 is CASSFYTGEQFF. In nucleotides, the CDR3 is TGTGCCAGCAGCTTTTACACGGGTGAGCAGTTCTTC.

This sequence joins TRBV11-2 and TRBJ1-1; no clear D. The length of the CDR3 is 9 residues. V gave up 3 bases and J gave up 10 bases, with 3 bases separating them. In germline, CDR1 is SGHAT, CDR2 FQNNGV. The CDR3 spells CASSLLAFF. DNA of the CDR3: TGTGCCAGCAGCTTGTTAGCTTTCTTT. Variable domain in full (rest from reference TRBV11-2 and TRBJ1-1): EAGVAQSPRYKIIEKRQSVAFWCNPISGHATLYWYQQILGQGPKLLIQFQNNGVVDDSQLPKDRFSAERLKGVDSTLKIQPAKLEDSAVYLCASSLLAFFGQGTRLTVV.

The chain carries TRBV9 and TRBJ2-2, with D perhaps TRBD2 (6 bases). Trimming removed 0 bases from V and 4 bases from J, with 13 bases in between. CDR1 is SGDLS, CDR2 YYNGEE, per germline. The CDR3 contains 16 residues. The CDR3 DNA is TGTGCCAGCAGCGTAGTCGAGGCGGGGCTCACCGGGGAGCTGTTTTTT. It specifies CASSVVEAGLTGELFF. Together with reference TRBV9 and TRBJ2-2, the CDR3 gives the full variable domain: DSGVTQTPKHLITATGQRVTLRCSPRSGDLSVYWYQQSLDQGLQFLIQYYNGEERAKGNILERFSAQQFPDLHSELNLSSLELGDSALYFCASSVVEAGLTGELFFGEGSRLTVL.

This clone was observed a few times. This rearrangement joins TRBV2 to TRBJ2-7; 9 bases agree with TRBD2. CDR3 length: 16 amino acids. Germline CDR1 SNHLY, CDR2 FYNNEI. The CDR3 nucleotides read TGTGCCAGCAGGGAAGGTCCAGCGGGGGGTGCCTACGAGCAGTACGTC. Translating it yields CASREGPAGGAYEQYV.

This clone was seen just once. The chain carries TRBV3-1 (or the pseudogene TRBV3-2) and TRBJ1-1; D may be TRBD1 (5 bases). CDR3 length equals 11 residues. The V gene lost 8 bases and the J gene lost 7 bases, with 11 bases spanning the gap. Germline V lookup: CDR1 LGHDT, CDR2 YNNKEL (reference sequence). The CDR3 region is CASGGTVEAFF. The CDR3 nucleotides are TGTGCCAGCGGGGGGACGGTTGAAGCTTTCTTT.

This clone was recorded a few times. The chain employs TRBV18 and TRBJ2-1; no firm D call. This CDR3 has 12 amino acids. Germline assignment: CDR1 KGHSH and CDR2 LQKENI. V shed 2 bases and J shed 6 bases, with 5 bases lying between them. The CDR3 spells CASSPTRNEQFF. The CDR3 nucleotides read TGTGCCAGCTCACCAACTCGCAATGAGCAGTTCTTC.

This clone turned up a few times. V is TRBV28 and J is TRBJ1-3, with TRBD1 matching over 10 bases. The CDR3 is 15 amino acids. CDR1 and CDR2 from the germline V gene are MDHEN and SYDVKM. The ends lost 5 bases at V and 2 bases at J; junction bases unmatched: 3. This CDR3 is CASSPDRGAGNTIYF. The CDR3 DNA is TGTGCCAGCAGTCCGGACAGGGGGGCTGGAAACACCATATATTTT.

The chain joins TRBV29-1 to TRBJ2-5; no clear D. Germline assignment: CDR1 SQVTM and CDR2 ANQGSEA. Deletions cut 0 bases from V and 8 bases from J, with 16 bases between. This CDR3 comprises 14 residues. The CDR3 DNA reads TGCAGCGTTGAAGATAATATTTCTCGGGTTACCCAGTACTTC. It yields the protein CSVEDNISRVTQYF.